This T cell receptor (beta chain) is from a study of OX40 agonist ivuxolimab in advanced cancers. TCRdb's table, derived via immunoSEQ multiplex PCR, lists solely in-frame clones and lacks some. The sample contains around 90,000 clones, about 89% of which appear only once. This clone appeared once. The antigen remains undetermined. There are 15 residues in the CDR3. CDR1 is MNHEY and CDR2 is SMNVEV in the germline V gene (reference sequence). J was trimmed by 6 bases and V by 2 bases; bases with no gene match: 8. Study-level results: Clonal expansion among partial responders at 0.1-3.0 mg/kg ranked near the lowest.

Samples were taken at baseline and on day 1 of cycles 4 and 7. Source: CD4+ or CD8+ T cells sorted from blood, taken in a trial of the OX40 agonist ivuxolimab. The chain has TRBV27 and TRBJ2-7; 9 positions match TRBD1. The TCR originated in an adult with an advanced solid tumor such as melanoma, head and neck, liver or kidney cancer. As DNA, the CDR3 is TGTGCCAGCAGTTTAACCGGGACAGGGAGTAGCGAGCAGTACTTC. Translated: CASSLTGTGSSEQYF.